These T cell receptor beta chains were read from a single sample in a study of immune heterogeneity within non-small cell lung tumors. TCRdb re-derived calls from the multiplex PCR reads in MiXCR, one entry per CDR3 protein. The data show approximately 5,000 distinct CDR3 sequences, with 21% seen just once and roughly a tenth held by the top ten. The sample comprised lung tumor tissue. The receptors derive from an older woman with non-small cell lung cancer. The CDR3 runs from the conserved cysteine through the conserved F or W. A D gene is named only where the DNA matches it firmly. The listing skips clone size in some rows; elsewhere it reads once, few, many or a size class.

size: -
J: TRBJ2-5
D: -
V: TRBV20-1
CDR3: CRIGSRGETQYF
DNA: TGCAGGATCGGGAGTAGGGGAGAGACCCAGTACTTC

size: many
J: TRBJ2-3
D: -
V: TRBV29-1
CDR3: CSVDSTDTQYF
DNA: TGCAGCGTTGATAGCACAGATACGCAGTATTTT

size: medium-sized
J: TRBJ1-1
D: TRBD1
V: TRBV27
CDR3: CASSSDRGRAFF
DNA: TGTGCCAGCAGTTCGGACAGGGGGCGAGCTTTCTTT

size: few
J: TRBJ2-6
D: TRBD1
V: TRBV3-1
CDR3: CASSQQGAGHVLTF
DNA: TGTGCCAGCAGTCAACAGGGGGCAGGGCACGTCCTGACTTTC

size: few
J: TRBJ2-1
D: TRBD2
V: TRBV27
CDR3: CASSSGSGRTNEQFF
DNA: TGTGCCAGCAGTTCCGGGAGCGGGAGAACAAATGAGCAGTTCTTC

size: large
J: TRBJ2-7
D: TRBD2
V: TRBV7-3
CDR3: CASSRGGQGHEQYF
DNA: TGTGCCAGCAGCAGGGGAGGGCAAGGCCACGAGCAGTACTTC

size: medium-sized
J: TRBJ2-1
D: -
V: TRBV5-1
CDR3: CASSLEQLARDNEQFF
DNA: TGCGCCAGCAGCTTGGAGCAATTAGCCCGCGACAATGAGCAGTTCTTC

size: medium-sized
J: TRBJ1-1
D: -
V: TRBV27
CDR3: CASSPLGEPNTEAFF
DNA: TGTGCCAGCAGTCCTTTGGGAGAACCCAACACTGAAGCTTTCTTT

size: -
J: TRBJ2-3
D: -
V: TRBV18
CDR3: CASSPPSTDTQYF
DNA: TGTGCCAGCTCACCACCCAGCACAGATACGCAGTATTTT

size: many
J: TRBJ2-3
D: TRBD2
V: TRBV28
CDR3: CASSLIVLAGGGGDTDTQYF
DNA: TGTGCCAGCAGTTTAATCGTGCTAGCGGGAGGGGGGGGGGACACAGATACGCAGTATTTT

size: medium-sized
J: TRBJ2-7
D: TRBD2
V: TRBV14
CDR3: CASKRTSGAYEQYF
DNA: TGTGCCAGCAAACGGACTAGCGGGGCCTACGAGCAGTACTTC

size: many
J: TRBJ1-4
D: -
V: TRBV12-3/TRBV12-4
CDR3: CASNPGGLNEKLFF
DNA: TGTGCCAGCAATCCGGGGGGCTTAAATGAAAAACTGTTTTTT

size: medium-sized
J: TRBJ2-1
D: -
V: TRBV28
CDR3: CASSLFWALGGGSYNEQFF
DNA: TGTGCCAGCAGTTTATTTTGGGCCCTTGGGGGAGGATCCTACAATGAGCAGTTCTTC

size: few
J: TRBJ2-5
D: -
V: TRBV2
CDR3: CASSRQPQETQYF
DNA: TGTGCCAGCAGTAGGCAGCCCCAAGAGACCCAGTACTTC

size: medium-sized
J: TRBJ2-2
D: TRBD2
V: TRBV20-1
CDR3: CSAIGASGRNTGELFF
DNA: TGCAGTGCTATAGGGGCTAGCGGGAGGAACACCGGGGAGCTGTTTTTT

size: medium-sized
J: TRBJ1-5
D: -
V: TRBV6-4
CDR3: CASSDVKGKSTEIQPQHF
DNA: TGTGCCAGCAGTGACGTCAAGGGAAAGTCGACCGAAATCCAGCCCCAGCATTTT

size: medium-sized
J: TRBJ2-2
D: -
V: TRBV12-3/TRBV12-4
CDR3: CASRTMNTGELFF
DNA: TGTGCCAGCAGGACAATGAACACCGGGGAGCTGTTTTTT

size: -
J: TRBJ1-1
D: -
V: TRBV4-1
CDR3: CASKRGSSTEAFF
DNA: TGCGCCAGCAAGAGGGGCTCAAGTACTGAAGCTTTCTTT

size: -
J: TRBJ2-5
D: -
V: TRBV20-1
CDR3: CSARAGGVETQYF
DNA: TGCAGTGCTAGAGCCGGGGGAGTTGAGACCCAGTACTTC

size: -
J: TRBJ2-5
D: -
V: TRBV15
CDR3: CVTSRAVQETQYF
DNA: TGTGTCACCAGCAGAGCGGTTCAAGAGACCCAGTACTTC

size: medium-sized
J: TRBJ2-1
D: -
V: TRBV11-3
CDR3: CASSSHGNAYNEQFF
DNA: TGTGCCAGCAGCTCTCACGGGAACGCCTACAATGAGCAGTTCTTC

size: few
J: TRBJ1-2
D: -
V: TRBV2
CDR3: CASSRDEDYGYTF
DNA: TGTGCCAGCAGCAGGGATGAAGACTATGGCTACACCTTC

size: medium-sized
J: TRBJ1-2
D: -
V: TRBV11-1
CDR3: CASSPTGSVRGYGYTF
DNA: TGTGCCAGCAGCCCAACAGGGTCTGTCCGGGGCTATGGCTACACCTTC

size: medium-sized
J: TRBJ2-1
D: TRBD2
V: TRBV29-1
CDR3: CSVAASGIDNEQFF
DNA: TGCAGCGTTGCCGCTAGCGGGATCGACAATGAGCAGTTCTTC

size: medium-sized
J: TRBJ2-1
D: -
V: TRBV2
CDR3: CASRSGSEQFF
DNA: TGTGCCAGCCGTTCGGGGAGTGAGCAGTTCTTC

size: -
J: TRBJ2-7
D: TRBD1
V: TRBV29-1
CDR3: CSVKTGGAGYEQYF
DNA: TGCAGCGTAAAGACAGGGGGCGCGGGTTACGAGCAGTACTTC

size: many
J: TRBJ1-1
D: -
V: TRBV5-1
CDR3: CASSLAGTMNTEAFF
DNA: TGCGCCAGCAGCTTGGCAGGGACCATGAACACTGAAGCTTTCTTT

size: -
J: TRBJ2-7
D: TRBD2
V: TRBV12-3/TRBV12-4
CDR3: CASTLGLATGEQYF
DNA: TGTGCCAGCACCCTGGGACTAGCAACGGGCGAGCAGTACTTC

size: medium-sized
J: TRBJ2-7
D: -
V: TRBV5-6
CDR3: CASSLTGTPYEQYF
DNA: TGTGCCAGCAGCTTAACGGGGACTCCCTACGAGCAGTACTTC

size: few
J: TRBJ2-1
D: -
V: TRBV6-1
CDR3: CASSENLGGEQFF
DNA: TGTGCCAGCAGTGAAAACCTAGGTGGGGAGCAGTTCTTC